Reported below is one TCR beta chain. This specimen comes from a study of cytomegalovirus exposure and HLA in healthy donors. The PCR ran on 60 Vbeta and 13 Jbeta primers. TCRdb keeps only in-frame clones here, not all; method: immunoSEQ multiplex PCR. The repertoire includes some 200,000 clones, under 85% of them detected once, and over 1.5% sits in the top ten. From germline, CDR1 is MRHNA and CDR2 SNTAGT. The CDR3 loop spans 14 amino acids. V lost 0 bases and J lost 4; bases outside the gene matches: 0. The sample comprised PBMCs. This clonotype was sampled from a man aged 50 to 59 in good health and CMV-seronegative. J is TRBJ1-2 and V is TRBV6-4, with TRBD1 matching over 9 bases. The CDR3 DNA sequence: TGTGCCAGCAGTGACTCGGGACAGGGCTATGGCTACACCTTC. It encodes CASSDSGQGYGYTF.